The 10 T cell receptor beta chains below were found in one sample sequenced in a study of CD8+ T cells in alopecia areata. As the sequencing template, cDNA was produced by extracting RNA and reverse transcribing it. Profiling relied on immunoSEQ multiplex PCR, and the TCRdb table lists in-frame clones only, not all of them. The repertoire includes some 25,000 clones, about 47% of them detected once, and around a third sits in the top ten. Sequencing was performed on NKG2D-high CD8+ T cells sorted from blood. Source of these receptors: a human donor with alopecia areata.

This sequence joins TRBV28 and TRBJ2-7; maybe TRBD1 (6 bases). The CDR3 is 13 amino acids. Trimming stripped 8 bases from V and 0 bases from J, with 11 bases between. CDR1 is MDHEN, CDR2 SYDVKM, per germline. This CDR3 reads CASEAGVSYEQYF. In DNA form, the CDR3 reads TGTGCCAGCGAAGCAGGGGTCTCCTACGAGCAGTACTTC. The full variable domain, rest sourced from reference TRBV28 and TRBJ2-7, is DVKVTQSSRYLVKRTGEKVFLECVQDMDHENMFWYRQDPGLGLRLIYFSYDVKMKEKGDIPEGYSVSREKKERFSLILESASTNQTSMYLCASEAGVSYEQYFGPGTRLTVT.

The chain couples TRBV7-9 to TRBJ2-3, with a tentative D call TRBD2 (6 bases). CDR1 and CDR2 (germline): SEHNR, FQNEAQ (reference sequence). The CDR3 spans 14 residues. V was clipped by 4 bases and J by 2 bases, with 10 bases between them. CDR3 nucleotides: TGTGCCAGCAGCTCCGGGGGTATCACAGATACGCAGTATTTT. Translating gives CASSSGGITDTQYF.

The V and J genes are TRBV7-2 and TRBJ1-2; no reliable D call. Germline V gene data show CDR1 as SGHTA and CDR2 as FQGNSA. V was clipped by 5 bases and J by 3 bases, with 16 bases between them. CDR3 length equals 15 residues. CDR3 DNA sequence: TGTGCCAGCAGCCTAGTTTGGAAGTACTACTATGGCTACACCTTC. It is translated as CASSLVWKYYYGYTF.

The chain combines TRBV27 with TRBJ2-2; no clear D gene. V gave up 2 bases and J gave up 7 bases, with 23 bases separating them. Germline V gene sequence: CDR1 MNHEY, CDR2 SMNVEV (reference sequence). This CDR3 has 18 residues. The CDR3 loop reads CASSLRAVRRSLVGELFF. The CDR3 nucleotides are TGTGCCAGCAGTTTAAGGGCTGTTAGGAGATCATTGGTCGGGGAGCTGTTTTTT.

The V call is TRBV4-1, the J call TRBJ2-2; D not certain. V lost 1 base and J 6 bases, leaving 3 bases between the germline ends. Per the germline V gene, CDR1 is MGHRA and CDR2 is YSYEKL. The CDR3 loop spans 12 amino acids. CDR3 in amino acids: CASSQGSGELFF. CDR3 nucleotide sequence: TGCGCCAGCAGCCAAGGGTCCGGGGAGCTGTTTTTT.

This clone was seen just once. The chain links TRBV30 to TRBJ2-1, with 7 nucleotides matching TRBD1. Trimming removed 4 bases from V and 7 bases from J; junction bases left unmatched: 1. The CDR3 runs to 11 residues. From germline, CDR1 is GTSNPN and CDR2 SVGIG (reference sequence). CDR3 nucleotides: TGTGCCTGGACACAGGGGAATGAGCAGTTCTTC. This gives the protein CAWTQGNEQFF.

This clone was counted a few times. This rearrangement joins TRBV7-9 to TRBJ1-2; 8 bases match TRBD1. The trim removed 1 base at V and 0 bases at J, leaving 1 base unmatched. CDR3 length equals 15 residues. CDR1 is SEHNR, CDR2 FQNEAQ, per germline (reference sequence). As DNA, the CDR3 is TGTGCCAGCAGCTTAGGACAGGGGACTAACTATGGCTACACCTTC. Translated: CASSLGQGTNYGYTF.

Worth noting for this clone: Given a much more abundant clone one base away, this may be a read error. The genes are TRBV10-1 and TRBJ2-3, with D perhaps matching TRBD1 (5 bases). CDR1 and CDR2 (germline): WNHNN, SYGVQD (reference sequence). The V gene lost 1 base and the J gene lost 8 bases, with 10 bases spanning the gap. This CDR3 comprises 13 residues. The DNA of the CDR3 is TGCGCCAGCAGTGAGTTGACCGACAGTACGCAGTATTTT. Translated, it gives CASSELTDSTQYF.

This chain links TRBV28 with TRBJ2-7, with 8 bases lining up with TRBD2. CDR3 size: 14 residues. Germline lookup yields CDR1 MDHEN and CDR2 SYDVKM. Trimming at V came to 5 bases and at J to 3 bases, leaving 6 bases not matched to a gene. As DNA, the CDR3 is TGTGCCAGCAGTCCCCCGGGACTAGTCTACGAGCAGTACTTC. Protein: CASSPPGLVYEQYF.

A few counts support this clone. The V call is TRBV7-9, the J call TRBJ2-2, with D perhaps matching TRBD1 (5 bases). This CDR3 contains 13 residues. Germline assignment: CDR1 SEHNR and CDR2 FQNEAQ (reference sequence). V was cut by 4 bases and J by 5 bases, with 8 bases left in between. The CDR3 bases are TGTGCCAGCAGCTCCCAGGGAACCGGGGAGCTGTTTTTT. As protein: CASSSQGTGELFF.